Listed below are T cell receptor beta chains from one sample, sequenced in a study of blood T cell repertoires in COVID-19. Sequenced by immunoSEQ multiplex PCR; TCRdb stores in-frame clones only, minus some. The sample records about 140,000 clones, around 90% being singletons. Specimen: peripheral blood. Every receptor here comes from a woman aged 55-70 years with acute or convalescent COVID-19. Both conserved end residues are part of each CDR3. The D gene is left open where the match is weak. Expanded clones get a size class; other rows say once, few or many, or leave the size out.

-	TRBV10-3	-	TRBJ1-3	CAISETRSSGNTIYF	TGTGCCATCAGTGAGACGAGGAGCTCTGGAAACACCATATATTTT
once	TRBV6-5	-	TRBJ2-7	CASSSPAGTRYEQYF	TGTGCCAGCAGTTCCCCAGCCGGGACACGCTACGAGCAGTACTTC
-	TRBV6-2/TRBV6-3	-	TRBJ2-7	CASSTGHYEQYF	TGTGCCAGCAGTACAGGGCATTACGAGCAGTACTTC
-	TRBV18	-	TRBJ1-5	CASSLTGLGDQPQHF	TGTGCCAGCTCACTAACGGGACTCGGAGATCAGCCCCAGCATTTT
-	TRBV4-3	TRBD1	TRBJ2-7	CASSQGQGREQYF	TGCGCCAGCAGCCAAGGACAGGGGCGGGAGCAGTACTTC
-	TRBV7-6	TRBD2	TRBJ2-3	CASSLGHEAGTDTQYF	TGTGCCAGCAGCTTAGGGCATGAAGCGGGGACAGATACGCAGTATTTT
-	TRBV20-1	-	TRBJ1-1	CSAPTGTEAFF	TGCAGTGCGCCGACAGGCACTGAAGCTTTCTTT
-	TRBV21-1	-	TRBJ2-2	CASSKNERISNTGELFF	TGTGCCAGCAGCAAAAATGAGAGGATCTCGAACACCGGGGAGCTGTTTTTT
-	TRBV9	TRBD2	TRBJ2-2	CASSVGLAGGNTGELFF	TGTGCCAGCAGCGTAGGACTAGCGGGGGGAAACACCGGGGAGCTGTTTTTT
-	TRBV19	-	TRBJ1-5	CASSIAEGQPQHF	TGTGCCAGTAGTATAGCGGAGGGGCAGCCCCAGCATTTT
-	TRBV5-1	-	TRBJ1-2	CASSLQGRENYGYTF	TGCGCCAGCAGCTTACAGGGAAGGGAAAACTATGGCTACACCTTC
-	TRBV6-2/TRBV6-3	-	TRBJ1-2	CASSHLEQGLYGYTF	TGTGCCAGCAGTCACCTCGAACAGGGCCTCTATGGCTACACCTTC
-	TRBV19	TRBD1	TRBJ2-2	CASSGTGAGGELFF	TGTGCCAGTAGTGGAACAGGGGCGGGCGGGGAGCTGTTTTTT
-	TRBV7-2	TRBD1	TRBJ2-7	CASSPVGTEPYEQYF	TGTGCCAGCAGCCCTGTCGGGACAGAGCCCTACGAGCAGTACTTC
-	TRBV6-5	-	TRBJ1-2	CASSNLREAKNGYTF	TGTGCCAGCAGTAACCTCAGGGAGGCTAAGAATGGCTACACCTTC
-	TRBV20-1	-	TRBJ1-1	CSARPGGEAFF	TGCAGTGCTAGGCCTGGGGGGGAAGCTTTCTTT
-	TRBV28	TRBD1	TRBJ2-7	CASSSGQGYLVDF	TGTGCCAGCAGTTCGGGACAGGGGTATTTGGTGGACTTC
-	TRBV6-4	-	TRBJ1-1	CASSYRQAKNTEAFF	TGTGCCAGCAGTTACCGACAGGCGAAGAACACTGAAGCTTTCTTT
-	TRBV24-1	TRBD1	TRBJ1-1	CATSDPGQGRTEAFF	TGTGCCACCAGTGACCCCGGACAGGGGAGAACTGAAGCTTTCTTT
-	TRBV6-2/TRBV6-3	TRBD2	TRBJ2-5	CASSRPGTSGQETQYF	TGTGCCAGCAGCCGACCCGGGACTAGCGGACAAGAGACCCAGTACTTC
-	TRBV7-9	-	TRBJ1-2	CASSLLTGTNYGYTF	TGTGCCAGCAGCTTACTAACAGGGACGAACTATGGCTACACCTTC
-	TRBV14	TRBD2	TRBJ2-1	CASSQPGLGPFNEQFF	TGTGCCAGCAGCCAACCCGGACTAGGACCCTTCAATGAGCAGTTCTTC
-	TRBV5-1	-	TRBJ1-2	CASSLNPGQNYGYTF	TGCGCCAGCAGCTTGAATCCAGGGCAGAACTATGGCTACACCTTC
-	TRBV28	TRBD1	TRBJ1-6	CAIDRGNSPLHF	TGTGCCATCGACAGGGGGAATTCACCCCTCCACTTT
-	TRBV4-2	TRBD2	TRBJ2-7	CASSQDTGGPGSSYEQYF	TGTGCCAGCAGCCAAGACACGGGGGGGCCAGGGAGCTCCTACGAGCAGTACTTC
-	TRBV3-1/TRBV3-2	TRBD1	TRBJ2-1	CASSTRQGAFEQFF	TGTGCCAGCAGCACACGACAGGGGGCTTTTGAGCAGTTCTTC